This note documents a single T cell receptor (beta chain) sequence. Methods used by the authors: Nucleated cell number was recorded as an estimate derived from reference gene primer amplification. Some clones are missing from TCRdb's copy, which holds only in-frame ones; the method was immunoSEQ multiplex PCR. The V and J calls and clone size are taken from that table; D and trimming were inferred from the DNA. Among fewer than 250,000 clones listed, less than 90% were seen once. The data are from a study of blood T cell repertoires in COVID-19. Turning to the study itself: COVID-19 samples from acute and convalescent phases originated in the United States, Italy and Spain. The cDNA or gDNA used as material had been derived from T cells, B-cell-depleted T cells, or PBMCs.

The V end lost 5 bases, the J end lost 5 bases, and 18 bases lay between the germline ends. From germline, CDR1 is LNHDA and CDR2 SQIVND (reference sequence). This CDR3 spans 15 amino acids. The sequenced sample consisted of peripheral blood. The clonotype originates from a human donor in a cohort sampled during active COVID-19. The V call is TRBV19, the J call TRBJ2-5; weak D call: TRBD2 (5 bases). As DNA, the CDR3 is TGTGCCAGTAGTCGTAACGGGGTGGCTCCGGAGACCCAGTACTTC. Its protein is CASSRNGVAPETQYF.